Listed below are T cell receptor beta chains from one sample, sequenced in a study of T-cell memory formation after mild COVID-19. Via MiXCR, TCRdb re-called the 5' RACE reads, giving one row per CDR3 protein. Of 350,000 or so distinct CDR3 sequences in the sample, under 25% are singletons; the top ten hold 12%. Sequenced material: PBMCs or a T cell subset sorted from them (not recorded which). Every receptor here comes from an adult woman who had mild COVID-19 (a few samples of this study predate the infection). Cell type and time point are not known. Each CDR3 is given without its conserved first and last residue.

j_call: TRBJ2-5; v_call: TRBV7-3; cdr3_aa: ASSFSGGRETQY
j_call: TRBJ2-2; v_call: TRBV6-2/TRBV6-3; cdr3_aa: ASSYPTSGDANTGELF
j_call: TRBJ2-3; v_call: TRBV12-3/TRBV12-4; cdr3_aa: ASTAWLAVDTQY
j_call: TRBJ2-5; v_call: TRBV18; cdr3_aa: ASSPSLGETQY
j_call: TRBJ1-1; v_call: TRBV7-9; cdr3_aa: ASSSFRGNTEAF
j_call: TRBJ2-3; v_call: TRBV7-9; cdr3_aa: ASSSSTGTTDTQY
j_call: TRBJ2-1; v_call: TRBV27; cdr3_aa: ASTWTSGNDNEQF
j_call: TRBJ2-5; v_call: TRBV7-6; cdr3_aa: ASSLAVGATQETQY
j_call: TRBJ2-1; v_call: TRBV12-3/TRBV12-4; cdr3_aa: ASSLVAANEQF
j_call: TRBJ1-2; v_call: TRBV12-3/TRBV12-4; cdr3_aa: ASSPLWLTAGYT
j_call: TRBJ2-7; v_call: TRBV29-1; cdr3_aa: SVGGRDYEQY
j_call: TRBJ1-5; v_call: TRBV20-1; cdr3_aa: SARPVERTGFGNQPQH
j_call: TRBJ2-2; v_call: TRBV7-9; cdr3_aa: ASSATERETGELF
j_call: TRBJ2-3; v_call: TRBV10-3; cdr3_aa: AISEDAGDRPQY
j_call: TRBJ2-2; v_call: TRBV7-8; cdr3_aa: ASSLDGSIGTGELF
j_call: TRBJ2-5; v_call: TRBV21-1; cdr3_aa: ASSSRDPSQETQY
j_call: TRBJ2-2; v_call: TRBV7-3; cdr3_aa: ASSLTGTGELF
j_call: TRBJ2-7; v_call: TRBV18; cdr3_aa: ASSPTAGGEQY
j_call: TRBJ1-2; v_call: TRBV18; cdr3_aa: ASSPGQGYNLYGYT
j_call: TRBJ2-7; v_call: TRBV12-3/TRBV12-4; cdr3_aa: ASRTGSSYEQY
j_call: TRBJ1-2; v_call: TRBV20-1; cdr3_aa: SAYNNYGYT
j_call: TRBJ2-7; v_call: TRBV11-2; cdr3_aa: ASSLARDRESNEQY
j_call: TRBJ2-5; v_call: TRBV20-1; cdr3_aa: SAKSSGRPQETQY
j_call: TRBJ1-2; v_call: TRBV7-2; cdr3_aa: ASSPSGQNYGYT
j_call: TRBJ1-1; v_call: TRBV6-5; cdr3_aa: ASSYLGTGDTEAF
j_call: TRBJ2-7; v_call: TRBV7-2; cdr3_aa: ASSPRRTYYEQY